The clone carrying this T cell receptor (beta chain) was counted between two and nine times. What it binds is unknown. A sample-barcoded 5' primer and a J-beta primer mix were used in a second PCR of roughly 7 to 12 cycles. TCRdb redid the calling of the 5' RACE reads with MiXCR, one entry per CDR3 protein. The table includes about 720,000 distinct CDR3 sequences, 20% to 30% detected once. The entry originates in a study of blood T cells in healthy people across ages. General study results and limits: Possibly, changes in expanded clonotypes were confounded because donor CMV status was unknown. A strong correlation was found between TCR beta diversity and the percentage of naive T cells.

There were healthy Caucasian individuals from Russia, aged roughly 6 to 100, serving as donors. CDR1 and CDR2 (germline): SGHDN, FVKESK. CDR3 length equals 13 residues. This sample also belongs to another study, concerning T cells of mothers and their children. That source adds: Study donors consisted of a few healthy Caucasian mothers and their six children.

This sequence originates from a boy younger than 18 in good health. The chain recombines TRBV14 with TRBJ2-5; a weak D match, TRBD2 (5 bases). Judging by the DNA end, TRBJ2-7 fits better; the J call may be wrong. Material: blood. The chain's CDR3 is CASSPTSYFEQYF. The CDR3 DNA is TGTGCCAGCAGCCCTACTAGTTATTTCGAGCAGTACTTC.